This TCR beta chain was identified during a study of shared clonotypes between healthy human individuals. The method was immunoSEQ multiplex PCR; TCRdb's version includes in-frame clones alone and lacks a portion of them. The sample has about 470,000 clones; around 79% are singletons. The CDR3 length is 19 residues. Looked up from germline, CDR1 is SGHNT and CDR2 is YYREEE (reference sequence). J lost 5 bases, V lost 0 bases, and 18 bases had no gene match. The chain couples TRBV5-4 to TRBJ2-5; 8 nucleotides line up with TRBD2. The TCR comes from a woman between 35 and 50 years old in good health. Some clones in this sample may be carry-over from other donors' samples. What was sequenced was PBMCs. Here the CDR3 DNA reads TGTGCCAGCAGCTTGGGTTTAAGGCTAGCGGGCACCCTGGGGGAGACCCAGTACTTC. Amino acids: CASSLGLRLAGTLGETQYF.